This section outlines one TCR beta chain sequence together with its context. The data belong to a study of blood T cell repertoires in COVID-19. Overall study: COVID-19 samples from acute and convalescent phases originated in the United States, Italy and Spain. The analysed material was cDNA or gDNA that came from T cells, B-cell-depleted T cells, or PBMCs.

Original analysis: From reference gene primer amplification, estimates of nucleated cell counts were derived. The data were produced by immunoSEQ multiplex PCR, yet TCRdb's version contains in-frame clones alone and is incomplete. D and trimming were read from the DNA, whereas the V and J calls and clone size are those reported in that table. The repertoire consists of 250,000 to 350,000 clones, with about four fifths occurring once and the leading ten covering roughly 1.3%. The sequenced material came from peripheral blood. The TCR was taken from a woman aged 45-65 years with acute or convalescent COVID-19.

CDR3 sequence reads: CASSPLGGVETQYF. DNA of the CDR3: TGTGCCAGCAGTCCCTTGGGAGGGGTGGAGACCCAGTACTTC. The chain is built from TRBV28 and TRBJ2-5; 7 positions match TRBD2. Trimming at V came to 5 bases and at J to 5 bases, leaving 8 bases not matched to a gene. The CDR3 runs 14 residues. Germline loops: CDR1 MDHEN, CDR2 SYDVKM. Based on the CDR3 plus reference TRBV28 and TRBJ2-5, the full variable domain is DVKVTQSSRYLVKRTGEKVFLECVQDMDHENMFWYRQDPGLGLRLIYFSYDVKMKEKGDIPEGYSVSREKKERFSLILESASTNQTSMYLCASSPLGGVETQYFGPGTRLLVL.